The 24 T cell receptor beta chains below all came from one sample that was sequenced in a study of control samples from healthy donors and cancer patients (dated by TCRdb to about 2020). Library creation used the immunoSEQ multiplex PCR assay. Sourced from immuneACCESS, this table was stored by TCRdb with only in-frame sequences that have V and J called. A share of the clones is absent; for the studies checked, an unresolved V gene accounts for under half, and the remainder has no known explanation. This sample gives roughly 76,000 clones in total; more than 85% of them show up just once. Together, the top ten hold about 1.3% of the sample. Sequencing used PBMCs. Source of these receptors: a woman between 35 and 50 years old with lung cancer.

The chain joins TRBV27 to TRBJ2-3; 8 positions agree with TRBD2. The CDR3 is 12 residues long. Germline V lookup: CDR1 MNHEY, CDR2 SMNVEV (reference sequence). With V trimmed by 2 bases and J by 14 bases, 6 bases remained unmatched. CDR3 nucleotide sequence: TGTGCCAGCAGTTTAACACAGCGGGAGCGGTATTTT. Amino acid sequence: CASSLTQRERYF.

The rearrangement joins TRBV12-5 to TRBJ2-5, with D hard to call. Trimming removed 0 bases from V and 0 bases from J, with 8 bases in between. Germline values: CDR1 LGHNT, CDR2 FRNRAP. CDR3 length: 15 amino acids. The DNA of the CDR3 is TGTGCTAGTGGTTTGGTACCCGGATACCAAGAGACCCAGTACTTC. Amino acid sequence: CASGLVPGYQETQYF.

The genes are TRBV24-1 and TRBJ2-3, with 7 bases fitting TRBD1. CDR3 length equals 17 residues. Germline CDR1 and CDR2: KGHDR and SFDVKD. The junction had 12 bases not matched to a gene; V was cut back by 3 bases and J by 4 bases. CDR3 protein: CATSDGLDRASSDTQYF. The CDR3 DNA reads as TGTGCCACCAGTGATGGATTAGACAGGGCGTCATCAGATACGCAGTATTTT.

The rearrangement joins TRBV6-6 to TRBJ1-2; 8 nucleotides line up with TRBD1. Germline V CDR1 and CDR2: MNHNY, SVGAGI (reference sequence). The CDR3 length is 16 residues. Trimming at V came to 1 base and at J to 2 bases, leaving 6 bases not matched to a gene. The CDR3 loop is CASSYFGTGGNYGYTF. The CDR3 region has the DNA TGTGCCAGCAGTTACTTTGGGACAGGAGGAAACTATGGCTACACCTTC.

This chain connects TRBV30 to TRBJ1-1, with TRBD1 matching 10 bases. There are 14 residues in the CDR3. The ends lost 8 bases at V and 4 bases at J; junction bases unmatched: 10. CDR1 is GTSNPN, CDR2 SVGIG, per germline (reference sequence). The CDR3: CARGRDRGGTEAFF. The CDR3 DNA follows: TGTGCCCGAGGCCGGGACAGGGGCGGCACTGAAGCTTTCTTT.

The gene calls are TRBV5-5 and TRBJ1-1; 7 bases align to TRBD1. J gave up 1 base and V 3 bases, and 6 bases lay outside the gene matches. This CDR3 spans 15 amino acids. CDR1 and CDR2 from the germline V gene are SGHKS and YYEKEE (reference sequence). In nucleotides, the CDR3 is TGTGCCAGCAGCTCCGACAGGGTTTGGAACACTGAAGCTTTCTTT. It codes for CASSSDRVWNTEAFF.

The chain uses TRBV9 and TRBJ1-1; D perhaps matches TRBD1 (5 bases). The CDR3 runs to 15 residues. Per germline, CDR1 SGDLS and CDR2 YYNGEE. V lost 0 bases, J lost 4 bases, and 13 bases lay in between. This chain's CDR3 is CASSVEGALSTEAFF. The CDR3 region has the DNA TGTGCCAGCAGCGTAGAAGGGGCTCTGAGCACTGAAGCTTTCTTT.

J is TRBJ2-7 and V is TRBV12-3 or TRBV12-4; D uncertain. The germline V and J ends were trimmed by 1 base and 4 bases, with 8 bases remaining between them. This CDR3 has 13 amino acids. The CDR3 DNA follows: TGTGCCAGCAGTTTAGGCTCGCTGTACGAGCAGTACTTC. Its translation: CASSLGSLYEQYF.

With regard to this clone: This sample includes further DNA sequences coding for the same CDR3. This rearrangement joins TRBV5-1 to TRBJ2-5; D is undetermined. V lost 2 bases, J lost 4 bases, and 3 bases lay in between. The CDR3 sequence is 11 residues long. Germline V gene lookup returns CDR1 SGHRS and CDR2 YFSETQ. CDR3 in DNA: TGCGCCAGCAGCTTTGGAGAGACCCAGTACTTC. It yields the protein CASSFGETQYF.

V and J are TRBV30 and TRBJ1-3; perhaps TRBD1 as D (6 bases). V was trimmed by 2 bases and J by 5 bases, leaving 19 bases between them. The CDR3 covers 16 residues. Per germline, CDR1 GTSNPN and CDR2 SVGIG (reference sequence). The CDR3 nucleotides read TGTGCCTGGAGTTTGGGCACCACAGGGCGGAGAAACACCATATATTTT. This sequence encodes CAWSLGTTGRRNTIYF. The full variable domain, in which reference TRBV30 and TRBJ1-3 provide the parts outside the CDR3, is SQTIHQWPATLVQPVGSPLSLECTVEGTSNPNLYWYRQAAGRGLQLLFYSVGIGQISSEVPQNLSASRPQDRQFILSSKKLLLSDSGFYLCAWSLGTTGRRNTIYFGEGSWLTVV.

The CDR3 DNA follows: TGTGCCAGCAGTCGAGCGGGGGAGAGGTTTTATGAGCAGTTCTTC. Protein: CASSRAGERFYEQFF. The chain carries TRBV7-9 and TRBJ2-1; 8 nucleotides match TRBD2. J gave up 8 bases and V 6 bases, and 12 bases lay outside the gene matches. The V gene's germline CDR1 is SEHNR and CDR2 FQNEAQ (reference sequence). The CDR3 loop spans 15 amino acids.

This chain uses TRBV25-1 with TRBJ2-2, with D perhaps matching TRBD1 or TRBD2 (5 bases each). The V end was cut by 7 bases, the J end by 4 bases, with 10 bases between. This CDR3 has 13 residues. The germline CDR1 and CDR2 sequences are MGHDK and SYGVNS. The CDR3: CASNRGSTGELFF. Here the CDR3 DNA reads TGTGCCAGCAACCGGGGCAGCACCGGGGAGCTGTTTTTT.

The CDR3 nucleotides are TGTGCCAGCGCAGGTCCTGGAAACACCATATATTTT. This sequence encodes CASAGPGNTIYF. The chain combines TRBV6-5 with TRBJ1-3; D is ambiguous. The CDR3 is 12 amino acids. The germline gives CDR1 MNHEY, CDR2 SVGAGI. Deletions cut 8 bases from V and 2 bases from J, with 7 bases between.

This clone has only a few counts. V and J are TRBV19 and TRBJ1-3; maybe TRBD1 (5 bases). Germline V gene lookup returns CDR1 LNHDA and CDR2 SQIVND (reference sequence). The V end was cut by 1 base, the J end by 0 bases, with 10 bases between. The CDR3 covers 16 residues. The CDR3 nucleotides are TGTGCCAGTAGTATAGGTGGGGGGACCTCTGGAAACACCATATATTTT. Protein sequence: CASSIGGGTSGNTIYF.

The genes are TRBV3-1 (or the pseudogene TRBV3-2) and TRBJ2-7; either TRBD1 or TRBD2 may supply D (5 bases each). The ends were cut back, 4 bases at V and 2 bases at J, with 12 bases in the middle. The CDR3 length is 14 residues. Germline V lookup: CDR1 LGHDT, CDR2 YNNKEL (reference sequence). This chain's CDR3 is CASSPRGVAYEQYF. The CDR3 bases are TGTGCCAGCAGCCCCCGAGGGGTCGCCTACGAGCAGTACTTC.

Only one count was recorded for this clone. The genes are TRBV4-2 and TRBJ2-7; D is undetermined. The CDR3 is made up of 15 amino acids. Germline V gene lookup returns CDR1 LGHNA and CDR2 YNFKEQ. The germline V and J ends were trimmed by 0 bases and 0 bases, with 9 bases remaining between them. CDR3 loop: CASSQEHPSSYEQYF. The CDR3 nucleotides read TGTGCCAGCAGCCAAGAGCACCCCAGCTCCTACGAGCAGTACTTC.

This chain joins TRBV28 and TRBJ1-1; unclear D gene. Trimming removed 6 bases at V and 4 bases at J, with 12 bases between. Looked up from germline, CDR1 is MDHEN and CDR2 is SYDVKM. The CDR3 has 13 amino acids. The chain's CDR3 is CASSYMISTEAFF. The CDR3 coding sequence is TGTGCCAGCAGCTACATGATCTCCACTGAAGCTTTCTTT.

The CDR3 loop is CASSDGSINQPQHF. The CDR3 DNA is TGCGCCAGCAGTGATGGTAGCATCAATCAGCCCCAGCATTTT. The chain is built from TRBV5-1 and TRBJ1-5; D unclear. The germline V and J ends were trimmed by 5 bases and 3 bases, with 12 bases remaining between them. The CDR3 sequence is 14 residues long. CDR1 and CDR2 (germline): SGHRS, YFSETQ.

The rearrangement uses TRBV7-9 and TRBJ1-3; possibly TRBD1 for D (6 bases). This CDR3 contains 15 residues. Germline V gene lookup returns CDR1 SEHNR and CDR2 FQNEAQ (reference sequence). The germline V and J ends were trimmed by 4 bases and 4 bases, with 14 bases remaining between them. In DNA, the CDR3 is TGTGCCAGCAGCTCAAGCGTGGACAGAGGAAACACCATATATTTT. Protein: CASSSSVDRGNTIYF.

This chain joins TRBV7-8 and TRBJ1-1; TRBD1 matches 7 bases. With V trimmed by 4 bases and J by 8 bases, 7 bases remained unmatched. Germline loops: CDR1 SGHVS, CDR2 FQNEAQ. CDR3 length: 13 amino acids. CDR3: CASSWRTGREAFF. CDR3 bases: TGTGCCAGCAGCTGGAGGACAGGACGGGAAGCTTTCTTT. The full variable domain, with the rest looked up from reference TRBV7-8 and TRBJ1-1, is GAGVSQSPRYKVAKRGQDVALRCDPISGHVSLFWYQQALGQGPEFLTYFQNEAQLDKSGLPSDRFFAERPEGSVSTLKIQRTQQEDSAVYLCASSWRTGREAFFGQGTRLTVV.

The genes are TRBV4-1 and TRBJ2-7; D is possibly TRBD1 (6 bases). The V gene's germline CDR1 is MGHRA and CDR2 YSYEKL. V lost 4 bases and J lost 2, with 9 bases in between. The CDR3 loop spans 13 amino acids. DNA of the CDR3: TGCGCCAGCAGCCGGGGACACGCCTACGAGCAGTACTTC. Its protein is CASSRGHAYEQYF.

Written as DNA, the CDR3 is TGTGCCAGAGGGGGCACTGAAGCTTTCTTT. Its translation: CARGGTEAFF. V usage is TRBV6-5 and J usage is TRBJ1-1; a weak D match, TRBD1 (6 bases). This CDR3 has 10 residues. V lost 9 bases, J lost 4 bases, and 6 bases lay in between. CDR1 and CDR2 (germline): MNHEY, SVGAGI.

V is TRBV2 and J is TRBJ1-1; D gene uncertain. V was clipped by 7 bases and J by 2 bases, with 11 bases between them. Germline V gene lookup returns CDR1 SNHLY and CDR2 FYNNEI. This CDR3 has 13 residues. As DNA, the CDR3 is TGTGCCAGCACGAGGGAGTCCAACACTGAAGCTTTCTTT. Residues: CASTRESNTEAFF.

The V call is TRBV5-1, the J call TRBJ2-1; perhaps D is TRBD1 or TRBD2 (5 bases each). The V end was cut by 0 bases, the J end by 9 bases, with 10 bases between. Looked up from germline, CDR1 is SGHRS and CDR2 is YFSETQ. The CDR3 runs to 13 residues. In nucleotides, the CDR3 is TGCGCCAGCAGCTTGGCGGGACGATCTGAGCAGTTCTTC. It encodes CASSLAGRSEQFF.